This T cell receptor (beta chain) was obtained from a study of control samples from healthy donors and cancer patients. CDR3 size: 16 residues. CDR1 LGHNA and CDR2 YSLEER come from the germline V gene. V dropped 4 bases and J dropped 4 bases, with 19 bases sitting between them. The table came from immunoSEQ multiplex PCR; TCRdb's copy has only in-frame clones and leaves some out. The sample includes about 140,000 clones, more than 80% of them seen just once. Sequencing input: blood. The receptor was isolated from a man aged 18 to 29 in good health. The chain joins TRBV4-3 to TRBJ2-5; D possibly uses TRBD1 or TRBD2 (6 bases each). CDR3 DNA sequence: TGCGCCAGCAGCCCGTTGTGGGGGGCGGGTGGAGAGACCCAGTACTTC. Its protein is CASSPLWGAGGETQYF.